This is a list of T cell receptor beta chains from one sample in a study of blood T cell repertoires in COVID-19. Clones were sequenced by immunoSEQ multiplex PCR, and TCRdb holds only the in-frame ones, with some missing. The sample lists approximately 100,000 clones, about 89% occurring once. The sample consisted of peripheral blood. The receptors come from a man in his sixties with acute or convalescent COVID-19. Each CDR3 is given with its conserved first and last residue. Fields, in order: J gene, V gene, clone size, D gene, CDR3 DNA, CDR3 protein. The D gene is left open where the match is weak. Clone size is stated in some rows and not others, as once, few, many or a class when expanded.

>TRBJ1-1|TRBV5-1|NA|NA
TGCGCCAGCAGCGACGGGACACCTTTGAACACTGAAGCTTTCTTT
CASSDGTPLNTEAFF
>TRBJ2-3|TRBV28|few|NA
TGTGCCAGCAGTTCGGACTCAGATACGCAGTATTTT
CASSSDSDTQYF
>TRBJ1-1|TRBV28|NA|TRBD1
TGTGCCAGCAGCCGTGACCCGGGACAGGCCAACACTGAAGCTTTCTTT
CASSRDPGQANTEAFF
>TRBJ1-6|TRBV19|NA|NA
TGTGCCAGTAGTATGAATCCGGACAGTTCACCCCTCCACTTT
CASSMNPDSSPLHF
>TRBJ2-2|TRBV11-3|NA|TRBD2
TGTGCCAGCAGCTTAGGGCTAGCGGGAGGTGACGGGGAGCTGTTTTTT
CASSLGLAGGDGELFF
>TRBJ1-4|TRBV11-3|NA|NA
TGTGCCAGCAGCTTAGGAAGTAGCAATGAAAAACTGTTTTTT
CASSLGSSNEKLFF
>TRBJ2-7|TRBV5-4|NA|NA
TGTGCCAGCAGCCCCTCCCGACAGATCTACGAGCAGTACTTC
CASSPSRQIYEQYF
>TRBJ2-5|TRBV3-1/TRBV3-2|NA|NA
TGTGCCAGCAGCCAAGTGAAGGGAGACGAGACCCAGTACTTC
CASSQVKGDETQYF
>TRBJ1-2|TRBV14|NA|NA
TGTGCCAGCAGCCAACGGAGGGGAGGAGGCTACACCTTC
CASSQRRGGGYTF
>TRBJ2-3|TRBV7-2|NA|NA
TGTGCCAGCAGCCAGACTCCCGACGGGAGTACGCAGTATTTT
CASSQTPDGSTQYF
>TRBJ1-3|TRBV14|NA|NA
TGTGCCAGCAGCCAACTTACAGGACGCTCTGGAAACACCATATATTTT
CASSQLTGRSGNTIYF
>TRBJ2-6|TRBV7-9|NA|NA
TGTGCCAGCAGCTTGGTCGTTCGGGTATCTGGGGCCAACGTCCTGACTTTC
CASSLVVRVSGANVLTF
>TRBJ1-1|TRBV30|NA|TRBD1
TGTGCCTGGAGTACCACAGGGGGAGTCCCTGAAGCTTTCTTT
CAWSTTGGVPEAFF
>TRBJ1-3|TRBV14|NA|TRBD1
TGTGCCAGCAGCCAAGAAGGCTGGCTTGGGACAGCCATATATTTT
CASSQEGWLGTAIYF
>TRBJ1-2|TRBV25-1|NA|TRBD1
TGTGCCAGCAGTCCCGGGACAGGGAACTATGGCTACACCTTC
CASSPGTGNYGYTF
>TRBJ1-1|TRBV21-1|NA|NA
TGTGCCAGCAGCAAAGCGACCAAAGGGAGACAGGGGGATGGGGTTTGGAACACTGAAGCTTTCTTT
CASSKATKGRQGDGVWNTEAFF
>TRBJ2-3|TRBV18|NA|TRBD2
TGTGCCAGCTCACCGGGGACTAGCGGAGATGCAGATACGCAGTATTTT
CASSPGTSGDADTQYF
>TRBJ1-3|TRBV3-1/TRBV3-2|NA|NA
TGTGCCAGCAGCCAAGATCCAGGGAAGGCTGGAAACACCATATATTTT
CASSQDPGKAGNTIYF
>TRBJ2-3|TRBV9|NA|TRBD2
TGTGCCAGCAGCCGGGATAGCGGGAGGGATACGCAGTATTTT
CASSRDSGRDTQYF
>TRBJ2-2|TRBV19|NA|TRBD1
TGTGCCAGTAGTTTTCGACAGGGGGCCACCGGGGAGCTGTTTTTT
CASSFRQGATGELFF
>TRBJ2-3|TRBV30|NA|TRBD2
TGTGCCTGGAGTGGGGTAGCGGGGACAGATACGCAGTATTTT
CAWSGVAGTDTQYF
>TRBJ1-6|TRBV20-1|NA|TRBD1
TGCAGTGCTAGTTTTGACAGGGGCTCACCCCTCCACTTT
CSASFDRGSPLHF
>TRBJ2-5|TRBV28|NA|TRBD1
TGTGCCAGCACTTTGACAGGGGGGCAAGAGACCCAGTACTTC
CASTLTGGQETQYF
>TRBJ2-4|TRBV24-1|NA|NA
TGTGCCACCAGTGGCCCCGGGGTCAAAAACATTCAGTACTTC
CATSGPGVKNIQYF
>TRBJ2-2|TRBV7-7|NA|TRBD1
TGTGCCAGCAGCAGGGACAGGGCCGGCGGGGAGCTGTTTTTT
CASSRDRAGGELFF
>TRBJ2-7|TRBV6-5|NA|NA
TGTGCCAGCTCGGCTACCAGGTCCTCCTACGAGCAGTACTTC
CASSATRSSYEQYF
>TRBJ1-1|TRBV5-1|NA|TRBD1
TGCGCCAGCAGCTTTTATCCGGGACAGGGATCTGAAGCTTTCTTT
CASSFYPGQGSEAFF
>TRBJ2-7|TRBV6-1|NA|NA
TGTGCCAGCAGTGAGCTGTTGACAGACGATATTACCTACGAGCAGTACTTC
CASSELLTDDITYEQYF
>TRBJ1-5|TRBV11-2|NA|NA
TGTGCCAGCAGCGCCGGGGGAGGGAATCAGCCCCAGCATTTT
CASSAGGGNQPQHF